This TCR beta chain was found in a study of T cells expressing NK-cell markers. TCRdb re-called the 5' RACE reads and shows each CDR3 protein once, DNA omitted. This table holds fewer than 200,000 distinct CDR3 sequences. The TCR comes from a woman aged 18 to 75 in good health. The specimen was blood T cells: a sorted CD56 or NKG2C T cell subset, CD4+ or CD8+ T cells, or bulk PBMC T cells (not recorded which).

The CDR3 loop is CASSLRGQGSSENTIYF. The chain employs TRBV5-1 and TRBJ1-3; the TRBD1 assignment by TCRdb is unverifiable without DNA. This CDR3 spans 17 amino acids. Germline V CDR1 and CDR2: SGHRS, YFSETQ. Variable domain in full (rest from reference TRBV5-1 and TRBJ1-3): KAGVTQTPRYLIKTRGQQVTLSCSPISGHRSVSWYQQTPGQGLQFLFEYFSETQRNKGNFPGRFSGRQFSNSRSEMNVSTLELGDSALYLCASSLRGQGSSENTIYFGEGSWLTVV.